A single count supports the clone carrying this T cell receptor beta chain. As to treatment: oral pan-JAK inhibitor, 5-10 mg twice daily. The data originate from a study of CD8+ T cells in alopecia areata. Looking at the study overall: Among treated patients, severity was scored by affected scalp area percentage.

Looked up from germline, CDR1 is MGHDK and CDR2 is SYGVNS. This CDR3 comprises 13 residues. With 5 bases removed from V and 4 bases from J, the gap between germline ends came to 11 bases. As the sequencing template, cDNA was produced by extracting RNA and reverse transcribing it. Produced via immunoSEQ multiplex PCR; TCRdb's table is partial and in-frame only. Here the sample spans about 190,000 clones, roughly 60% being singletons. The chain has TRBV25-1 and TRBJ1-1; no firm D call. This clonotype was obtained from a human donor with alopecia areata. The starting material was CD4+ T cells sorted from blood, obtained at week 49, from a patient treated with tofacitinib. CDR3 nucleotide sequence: TGTGCCAGCAGTCCCAGAGTCGGCACTGAAGCTTTCTTT. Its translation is CASSPRVGTEAFF. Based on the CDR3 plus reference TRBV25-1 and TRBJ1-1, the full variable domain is EADIYQTPRYLVIGTGKKITLECSQTMGHDKMYWYQQDPGMELHLIHYSYGVNSTEKGDLSSESTVSRIRTEHFPLTLESARPSHTSQYLCASSPRVGTEAFFGQGTRLTVV.